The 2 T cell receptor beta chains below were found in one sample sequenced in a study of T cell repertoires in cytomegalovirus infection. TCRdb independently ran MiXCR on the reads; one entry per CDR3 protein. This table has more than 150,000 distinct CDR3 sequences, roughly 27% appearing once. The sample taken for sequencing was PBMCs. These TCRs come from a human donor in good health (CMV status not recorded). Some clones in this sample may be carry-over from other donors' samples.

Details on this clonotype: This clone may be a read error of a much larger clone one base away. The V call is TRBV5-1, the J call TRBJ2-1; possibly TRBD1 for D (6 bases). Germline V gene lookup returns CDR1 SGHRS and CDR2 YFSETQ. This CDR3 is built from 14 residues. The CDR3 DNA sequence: TGCTCCAGCAGCTTGGTCGGGACATCCCATGAGCAGTTCTTC. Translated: CSSSLVGTSHEQFF.

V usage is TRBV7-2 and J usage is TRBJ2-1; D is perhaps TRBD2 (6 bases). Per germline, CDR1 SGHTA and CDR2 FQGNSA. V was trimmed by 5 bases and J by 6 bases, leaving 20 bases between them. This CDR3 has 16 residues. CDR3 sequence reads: CASSMPSVLLINEQFF. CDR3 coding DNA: TGTGCCAGCAGCATGCCTAGCGTGCTTTTGATCAATGAGCAGTTCTTC. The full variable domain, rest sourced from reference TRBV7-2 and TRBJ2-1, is GAGVSQSPSNKVTEKGKDVELRCDPISGHTALYWYRQSLGQGLEFLIYFQGNSAPDKSGLPSDRFSAERTGGSVSTLTIQRTQQEDSAVYLCASSMPSVLLINEQFFGPGTRLTVL.